The present entry profiles one TCR beta chain with its context. These data originate in a study of blood T cell repertoires in COVID-19. About the study: The samples span acute and convalescent COVID-19 from the United States, Italy and Spain. PBMCs, B-cell-depleted T cells, or T cells were the source of the cDNA or gDNA that made up the material.

Authors' processing steps: Amplification with reference gene primers provided the estimates of nucleated cell counts. This table comes from immunoSEQ multiplex PCR, and its TCRdb copy is limited to in-frame clones, with some not included. That table gives V, J and clone size, and the DNA gave D and trimming. Among under 300,000 clones listed, less than 90% were seen once. Per the germline V gene, CDR1 is SGHDT and CDR2 is YYEEEE. The CDR3 spans 12 residues. The V end lost 2 bases, the J end lost 8 bases, and 10 bases lay between the germline ends. Sequenced material: peripheral blood. The sequence was obtained from a man in his sixties with acute or convalescent COVID-19. The V and J genes are TRBV5-6 and TRBJ1-2; D is unclear. The CDR3 DNA is TGTGCCAGCAGCTTACGAGATCGGGGCTACACCTTC. This translates into CASSLRDRGYTF.